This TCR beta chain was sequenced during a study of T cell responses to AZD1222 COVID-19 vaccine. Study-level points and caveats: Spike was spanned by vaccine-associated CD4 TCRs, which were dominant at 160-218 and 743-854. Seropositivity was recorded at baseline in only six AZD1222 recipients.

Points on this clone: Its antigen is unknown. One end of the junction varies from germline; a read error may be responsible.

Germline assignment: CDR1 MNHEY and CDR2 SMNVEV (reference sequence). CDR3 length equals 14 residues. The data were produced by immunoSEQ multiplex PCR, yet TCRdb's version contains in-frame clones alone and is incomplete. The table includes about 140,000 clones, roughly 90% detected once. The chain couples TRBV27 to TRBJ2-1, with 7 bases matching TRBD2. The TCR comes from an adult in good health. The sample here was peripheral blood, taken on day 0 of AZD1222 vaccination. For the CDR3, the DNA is TGTGCCAGCAGGGGAGGGGTTTTAGGCAATGGGCAGTTCTTC. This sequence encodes CASRGGVLGNGQFF.